The present TCR beta chain was sequenced within a study of shared clonotypes between healthy human individuals. Study outcomes and limitations: Even with large depth, rarefaction showed that sorted-subset sequencing was incomplete.

DNA at 150 to 200 ng, about 30,000 T cell genomes, went into sorted-subset replicate PCRs. The protocol was immunoSEQ multiplex PCR, while the TCRdb copy is restricted to in-frame clones and leaves out a portion. This table holds about 2 million clones, approximately 94% found once. The V segment lost 6 bases and the J segment 7 bases; nucleotides outside the gene matches: 6. The CDR3 is made up of 13 amino acids. Germline CDR1 reads MNHNS; CDR2 reads SASEGT. As to this clone: Its antigen remains unknown.

The naive CD8 population came from CD45RO-negative cells selected for CCR7, without terminally differentiated effector memory CD45RA+ cells. The clonotype comes from a young man in good health. The sequenced sample consisted of naive CD8+ T cells sorted from blood. The V gene is TRBV6-1, the J gene TRBJ1-1; TRBD1 matches 9 bases. Written as DNA, the CDR3 is TGTGCCAGCAGGGCGACAGGGGGAAATGAAGCTTTCTTT. This sequence encodes CASRATGGNEAFF.